One and the same sample provided the 12 T cell receptor beta chains below, sequenced in a study of T-cell memory formation after mild COVID-19 (dated by TCRdb to 2020 to 2022). Libraries were made using 5' RACE. Data came from an Illumina NovaSeq 6000. The public reads were reanalyzed by TCRdb: fastp trimming at Q25, MiXCR alignment, in-frame beta chains only. Each CDR3 protein gets just one entry, which takes the most common genes and DNA from the rows behind it. The sample yields around 510,000 distinct CDR3 sequences; less than 25% were counted once. The biggest ten clones account for approximately 8.4% of the sample. The specimen sequenced was PBMCs or a T cell subset sorted from them (not recorded which). The receptors were gathered from an adult woman who had mild COVID-19 (a few samples of this study predate the infection). The sample titles of this study are shuffled in the database, so cell type and time point are left out; the donor was told from shared clones.

This clonotype was seen a handful of times. The V gene is TRBV2, the J gene TRBJ1-5; D remains unclear. Germline-derived CDR1 and CDR2 are SNHLY and FYNNEI. This CDR3 has 14 residues. The germline V and J ends were trimmed by 5 bases and 0 bases, with 8 bases remaining between them. The CDR3 coding sequence is TGTGCCAGCAGTACAGCTTTTAGCAATCAGCCCCAGCATTTT. This codes for CASSTAFSNQPQHF.

This clonotype was observed many times. The V gene is TRBV9, the J gene TRBJ1-1; D uncertain. The CDR3 sequence is 14 residues long. Germline CDR1 and CDR2: SGDLS and YYNGEE. Trimming cost V 2 bases and J 0 bases, with 8 bases left between them. The CDR3 loop is CASSVGTLNTEAFF. DNA for the CDR3: TGTGCCAGCAGCGTTGGAACACTGAACACTGAAGCTTTCTTT.

Only one count was recorded for this clonotype. The chain joins TRBV11-3 to TRBJ2-3, with 10 bases matching TRBD2. Per germline, CDR1 SGHNT and CDR2 YENEEA. V dropped 1 base and J dropped 4; count of bases not matched to a gene: 8. The CDR3 is made up of 17 amino acids. The DNA for the CDR3 is TGTGCCAGCAGCTTAGGTTCTAGCGGGAGCGGTGCAGATACGCAGTATTTT. Its protein is CASSLGSSGSGADTQYF.

Only a few counts were recorded for this clonotype. This sequence joins TRBV7-2 and TRBJ1-4; D uncertain. The CDR3 consists of 14 residues. Trimming stripped 0 bases from V and 8 bases from J, with 10 bases between. Per germline, CDR1 SGHTA and CDR2 FQGNSA. The CDR3 region is CASSLAGGGEKLFF. The CDR3 bases are TGTGCCAGCAGCTTAGCAGGTGGCGGGGAAAAACTGTTTTTT.

The chain has TRBV27 and TRBJ1-5, with 8 bases fitting TRBD1. J gave up 6 bases and V 5 bases, and 6 bases lay outside the gene matches. The germline gives CDR1 MNHEY, CDR2 SMNVEV (reference sequence). The CDR3 runs to 14 residues. As DNA, the CDR3 is TGTGCCAGCAGTCCCTACACAGGGGGTCAGCCCCAGCATTTT. Translating it yields CASSPYTGGQPQHF.

The chain carries TRBV2 and TRBJ1-1; no reliable D call. CDR3 length: 14 residues. V gave up 9 bases and J gave up 0 bases, with 14 bases separating them. Germline V gives CDR1 SNHLY, CDR2 FYNNEI. The CDR3 is CASRRADMNTEAFF. CDR3 coding DNA: TGTGCCAGTCGACGTGCTGACATGAACACTGAAGCTTTCTTT.

The table lists this clonotype with a few counts. The chain recombines TRBV7-9 with TRBJ2-1, with 9 bases identical to TRBD2. The CDR3 is made up of 18 amino acids. J lost 8 bases, V lost 1 base, and 15 bases had no gene match. In germline, CDR1 is SEHNR, CDR2 FQNEAQ (reference sequence). In DNA form, the CDR3 reads TGTGCCAGCAGCTTAGTGCGGGGGGGCCTTCCCGCGGAGGATGAGCAGTTCTTC. This translates into CASSLVRGGLPAEDEQFF. Complete variable domain (other parts from reference TRBV7-9 and TRBJ2-1): DTGVSQNPRHKITKRGQNVTFRCDPISEHNRLYWYRQTLGQGPEFLTYFQNEAQLEKSRLLSDRFSAERPKGSFSTLEIQRTEQGDSAMYLCASSLVRGGLPAEDEQFFGPGTRLTVL.

This clonotype was counted between two and nine times. The gene calls are TRBV27 and TRBJ1-2, with unresolved D. The CDR3 extends over 13 amino acids. The germline V gene encodes CDR1 MNHEY and CDR2 SMNVEV (reference sequence). V lost 4 bases to trimming and J lost 0 bases, with 6 bases between them. The DNA for the CDR3 is TGTGCCAGCAGTTCGTTCACTAACTATGGCTACACCTTC. Its translation is CASSSFTNYGYTF.

This rearrangement joins TRBV29-1 to TRBJ2-1; D unresolved. V was clipped by 4 bases and J by 6 bases, with 19 bases between them. The CDR3 extends over 15 amino acids. Germline V CDR1 and CDR2: SQVTM, ANQGSEA. The CDR3 region has the DNA TGCAGCGTTGGCAAGGACGGGTCTGTAACCAATGAGCAGTTCTTC. It yields the protein CSVGKDGSVTNEQFF.

The sample holds many counts of this clonotype. The chain combines TRBV27 with TRBJ2-3; TRBD1 aligns across 8 bases. Germline CDR1 reads MNHEY; CDR2 reads SMNVEV (reference sequence). V was clipped by 8 bases and J by 4 bases; unmatched bases: 5. The CDR3 extends over 13 amino acids. This chain's CDR3 is CASRQGMADTQYF. The CDR3 nucleotides read TGTGCCAGCCGACAGGGGATGGCAGATACGCAGTATTTT.

In this sample, this clonotype turned up many times. The chain has TRBV4-1 and TRBJ2-3, with D hard to call. CDR1 MGHRA and CDR2 YSYEKL come from the germline V gene. The CDR3 loop spans 14 amino acids. Trimming left V 1 base short and J 4 bases short, with 9 bases between. The CDR3 loop reads CASSQVEPPDTQYF. CDR3 nucleotide sequence: TGCGCCAGCAGCCAAGTGGAGCCCCCAGATACGCAGTATTTT.

This clonotype was recorded a few times. As DNA, the CDR3 is TGCGCCAGACAGGGCGCGAGGGGAAACGAGCAGTACTTC. It translates to CARQGARGNEQYF. V usage is TRBV5-1 and J usage is TRBJ2-7; tentatively, D is TRBD1 (6 bases). Germline CDR1 reads SGHRS; CDR2 reads YFSETQ. V dropped 8 bases and J dropped 5 bases, with 17 bases sitting between them. The CDR3 totals 13 residues. The whole variable domain, filled in from reference TRBV5-1 and TRBJ2-7, reads KAGVTQTPRYLIKTRGQQVTLSCSPISGHRSVSWYQQTPGQGLQFLFEYFSETQRNKGNFPGRFSGRQFSNSRSEMNVSTLELGDSALYLCARQGARGNEQYFGPGTRLTVT.